This is a list of T cell receptor beta chains from one sample in a study of memory CD4+ T cells and cytomegalovirus serostatus. Assay: immunoSEQ multiplex PCR; the TCRdb copy retains only in-frame clones and omits some. The table lists some 52,000 clones, roughly 78% of them singletons, with roughly 0.84% in the top ten. Sequencing was done on a sample of memory CD4+ T cells from blood. Source of these receptors: an adult in good health and CMV-seronegative. The CDR3 runs from the conserved cysteine through the conserved F or W. Fields, in order: J gene, clone size, CDR3 length, V gene, D gene, CDR3 DNA, CDR3 protein. A D gene is named only where the DNA matches it firmly. The size entry is marked missing in some rows and otherwise reads once, few, many or a size class.

J: TRBJ1-5
size: NA
length: 16
V: TRBV28
D: NA
DNA: TGTGCCAGCAGTTTCGAATTGAGGGGTTCAGATCAGCCCCAGCATTTT
CDR3: CASSFELRGSDQPQHF

J: TRBJ2-1
size: NA
length: 16
V: TRBV11-2
D: NA
DNA: TGTGCCAGCAGCGAACCATTGGGGGGCAGGAGCAATGAGCAGTTCTTC
CDR3: CASSEPLGGRSNEQFF

J: TRBJ2-3
size: NA
length: 17
V: TRBV5-1
D: TRBD2
DNA: TGCGCCAGCGGGATGGGACTAGCGGGGGGAGGCGGAGATACGCAGTATTTT
CDR3: CASGMGLAGGGGDTQYF

J: TRBJ2-5
size: NA
length: 14
V: TRBV10-3
D: TRBD1
DNA: TGTGCCATCAGTGGGTTTAGACAGGGGGAGACCCAGTACTTC
CDR3: CAISGFRQGETQYF

J: TRBJ2-5
size: NA
length: 17
V: TRBV10-3
D: TRBD2
DNA: TGTGCCATCAGCGAGTACTCTAGCGGGGGGGCGAGGGAGACCCAGTACTTC
CDR3: CAISEYSSGGARETQYF

J: TRBJ1-4
size: few
length: 15
V: TRBV6-5
D: NA
DNA: TGTGCCAGCAGTTACTCCGGCAATCCCAATGAAAAACTGTTTTTT
CDR3: CASSYSGNPNEKLFF

J: TRBJ1-6
size: NA
length: 15
V: TRBV25-1
D: NA
DNA: TGTGCCAGCAGTGACCCAACCCGAACAGAGGCCCCCCTCCACTTT
CDR3: CASSDPTRTEAPLHF

J: TRBJ2-1
size: once
length: 14
V: TRBV15
D: NA
DNA: TGTGCCACCAGCAGAGATATTTCGGGCGATGAGCAGTTCTTC
CDR3: CATSRDISGDEQFF

J: TRBJ1-2
size: NA
length: 16
V: TRBV19
D: NA
DNA: TGTGCCAGTAGTGCTATAACGGACAGCGTAGTTTATGGCTACACCTTC
CDR3: CASSAITDSVVYGYTF

J: TRBJ2-1
size: once
length: 12
V: TRBV5-1
D: TRBD2
DNA: TGCGCCAGCAGCTACACTAGCGAGGTTCAGTTCTTC
CDR3: CASSYTSEVQFF

J: TRBJ1-6
size: once
length: 13
V: TRBV2
D: NA
DNA: TGTGCCAGTTTTGTTTCGAATAATTCACCCCTCCACTTT
CDR3: CASFVSNNSPLHF

J: TRBJ1-4
size: NA
length: 10
V: TRBV30
D: NA
DNA: TGTGCCGGGCGGGGGGAAAAACTGTTTTTT
CDR3: CAGRGEKLFF

J: TRBJ1-5
size: NA
length: 15
V: TRBV19
D: TRBD1
DNA: TGTGCCAGTAGATCCCGGGACAGGGTCAATCAGCCCCAGCATTTT
CDR3: CASRSRDRVNQPQHF

J: TRBJ2-5
size: few
length: 13
V: TRBV30
D: NA
DNA: TGTGCCGGAGAGAAGACGGGACAAGAGACCCAGTACTTC
CDR3: CAGEKTGQETQYF

J: TRBJ1-3
size: NA
length: 11
V: TRBV30
D: NA
DNA: TGTGCCCGGACTGCCGGAAACACCATATATTTT
CDR3: CARTAGNTIYF

J: TRBJ1-1
size: NA
length: 13
V: TRBV7-2
D: NA
DNA: TGTGCCAGCAGCTTAGAACTCAGGGCTGAAGCTTTCTTT
CDR3: CASSLELRAEAFF

J: TRBJ1-5
size: NA
length: 15
V: TRBV7-2
D: NA
DNA: TGTGCCAGCACCAATGGGGGCAGTAGCAATCAGCCCCAGCATTTT
CDR3: CASTNGGSSNQPQHF

J: TRBJ1-3
size: NA
length: 14
V: TRBV28
D: NA
DNA: TGTGCCAGCGGGCGGGGACGCTCTGGAAACACCATATATTTT
CDR3: CASGRGRSGNTIYF

J: TRBJ1-5
size: NA
length: 16
V: TRBV6-1
D: NA
DNA: TGTGCCAGCAGCGAAGCAGGGCGGCAGGGTTATCAGCCCCAGCATTTT
CDR3: CASSEAGRQGYQPQHF

J: TRBJ1-1
size: once
length: 13
V: TRBV5-1
D: NA
DNA: TGCGCCAGCAGCTTGGAGGTGGCGCAGGGTGCTTTCTTT
CDR3: CASSLEVAQGAFF

J: TRBJ1-6
size: NA
length: 15
V: TRBV9
D: NA
DNA: TGTGCCAGCAGCGTTAGTGGCCGGTATAATTCACCCCTCCACTTT
CDR3: CASSVSGRYNSPLHF

J: TRBJ1-4
size: NA
length: 12
V: TRBV28
D: NA
DNA: TGTGCCAGCACGGGTCCGAATGAAAAACTGTTTTTT
CDR3: CASTGPNEKLFF

J: TRBJ1-2
size: NA
length: 11
V: TRBV20-1
D: NA
DNA: TGCAGTGCTTTTATTCGAAATGGCTACACCTTC
CDR3: CSAFIRNGYTF

J: TRBJ1-1
size: few
length: 17
V: TRBV12-5
D: TRBD1
DNA: TGTGCTAGTGGTTTGGTACGTTCGGGACAGGGTGAGACTGAAGCTTTCTTT
CDR3: CASGLVRSGQGETEAFF

J: TRBJ2-3
size: NA
length: 17
V: TRBV7-3
D: TRBD1
DNA: TGTGCCAGCAGCTCCGGGACAGGGGGCTTGAGCACAGATACGCAGTATTTT
CDR3: CASSSGTGGLSTDTQYF

J: TRBJ1-1
size: NA
length: 17
V: TRBV4-2
D: TRBD1
DNA: TGTGCCAGCAGCCAAGATTCATTGGGACAGGTGAACACTGAAGCTTTCTTT
CDR3: CASSQDSLGQVNTEAFF

J: TRBJ1-2
size: few
length: 16
V: TRBV6-1
D: NA
DNA: TGTGCCAGCAGTGAAGCGCTAGTGAGTACGAACTATGGCTACACCTTC
CDR3: CASSEALVSTNYGYTF

J: TRBJ1-6
size: NA
length: 14
V: TRBV5-1
D: NA
DNA: TGCGCCAGCAGAAGGCCCGGGGATTATTCACCCCTCCACTTT
CDR3: CASRRPGDYSPLHF

J: TRBJ2-7
size: NA
length: 15
V: TRBV6-5
D: TRBD1
DNA: TGTGCCAGCAGTAGGGACAGGCCCTTTTACGCCGAGCAGTACTTC
CDR3: CASSRDRPFYAEQYF

J: TRBJ2-7
size: NA
length: 16
V: TRBV4-2
D: NA
DNA: TGTGCCAGCAGCCAAGCCAACCGGCAGGGATACTACGAGCAGTACTTC
CDR3: CASSQANRQGYYEQYF

J: TRBJ2-7
size: NA
length: 15
V: TRBV5-1
D: TRBD2
DNA: TGCGCCAGCAGCTTAGGGGCGGGGGAATCCTACGAGCAGTACTTC
CDR3: CASSLGAGESYEQYF

J: TRBJ2-4
size: NA
length: 14
V: TRBV4-2
D: TRBD2
DNA: TGTGCCAGCAGCCGGGCGCCTCGGGGGGACATTCAGTACTTC
CDR3: CASSRAPRGDIQYF

J: TRBJ1-2
size: NA
length: 18
V: TRBV18
D: NA
DNA: TGTGCCAGCTCTCAGACCGGGACGGTCACACTTACTAACTATGGCTACACCTTC
CDR3: CASSQTGTVTLTNYGYTF

J: TRBJ2-5
size: NA
length: 11
V: TRBV20-1
D: TRBD2
DNA: TGCAGTGCGGGGACTAGAGAGACCCAGTACTTC
CDR3: CSAGTRETQYF

J: TRBJ1-5
size: NA
length: 13
V: TRBV6-1
D: TRBD1
DNA: TGTGCCAGCAGGGACAGGAGCAATCAGCCCCAGCATTTT
CDR3: CASRDRSNQPQHF

J: TRBJ2-1
size: NA
length: 15
V: TRBV7-6
D: NA
DNA: TGTGCCAGCAGCCCCACAGCCACAGTCTACAATGAGCAGTTCTTC
CDR3: CASSPTATVYNEQFF

J: TRBJ2-7
size: NA
length: 13
V: TRBV7-2
D: NA
DNA: TGTGCCAGCAGCTTATTGGGGGCGTACGAGCAGTACTTC
CDR3: CASSLLGAYEQYF

J: TRBJ1-2
size: few
length: 15
V: TRBV4-2
D: TRBD1
DNA: TGTGCCAGCAGCCAAGGTCCGACAGGGGTGGGGGGCTACACCTTC
CDR3: CASSQGPTGVGGYTF

J: TRBJ2-5
size: NA
length: 15
V: TRBV28
D: NA
DNA: TGTGCCAGCGGATCAGGGGGCGCGGGGGGAGAGACCCAGTACTTC
CDR3: CASGSGGAGGETQYF

J: TRBJ2-5
size: NA
length: 16
V: TRBV7-2
D: TRBD1
DNA: TGTGCCAGCAGCTTAGTAGACAGGGGGAGAGTAGAGACCCAGTACTTC
CDR3: CASSLVDRGRVETQYF

J: TRBJ2-1
size: once
length: 15
V: TRBV6-4
D: TRBD2
DNA: TGTGCCAGCAGTGATCCCGGGACTAGCGGCCCGGAGCAGTTCTTC
CDR3: CASSDPGTSGPEQFF

J: TRBJ1-1
size: few
length: 14
V: TRBV6-5
D: NA
DNA: TGTGCCAGCAGTCTGCGGGGGGGAAACACTGAAGCTTTCTTT
CDR3: CASSLRGGNTEAFF

J: TRBJ1-3
size: NA
length: 14
V: TRBV13
D: TRBD1
DNA: TGTGCCAGCAGCTCCCAGGGGGCGCGAAACACCATATATTTT
CDR3: CASSSQGARNTIYF

J: TRBJ1-1
size: NA
length: 11
V: TRBV20-1
D: TRBD1
DNA: TGCAGTGCGGGACAGGGTTGGTCAGCTTTCTTT
CDR3: CSAGQGWSAFF

J: TRBJ2-3
size: NA
length: 14
V: TRBV19
D: NA
DNA: TGTGCCAGTAGTCGGCAGGGCAGCACAGATACGCAGTATTTT
CDR3: CASSRQGSTDTQYF

J: TRBJ2-7
size: NA
length: 13
V: TRBV29-1
D: NA
DNA: TGCAGCGGAAGAGGGGGATCCGGGTACGAGCAGTACTTC
CDR3: CSGRGGSGYEQYF

J: TRBJ1-1
size: NA
length: 13
V: TRBV30
D: NA
DNA: TGTGCCTGGAGAGGGGGGCTGGGCACTGAAGCTTTCTTT
CDR3: CAWRGGLGTEAFF

J: TRBJ2-7
size: NA
length: 15
V: TRBV2
D: TRBD2
DNA: TGTGCCAGCAGTGCGTCGACTAGCGGCCCCTACGAGCAGTACTTC
CDR3: CASSASTSGPYEQYF

J: TRBJ2-7
size: NA
length: 12
V: TRBV29-1
D: NA
DNA: TGCAGCTACCGGGACATTGACTACGAGCAGTACTTC
CDR3: CSYRDIDYEQYF

J: TRBJ1-1
size: NA
length: 15
V: TRBV18
D: NA
DNA: TGTGCCAGCTCACCACCGGCAGGAGCAAACACTGAAGCTTTCTTT
CDR3: CASSPPAGANTEAFF

J: TRBJ1-1
size: NA
length: 12
V: TRBV5-1
D: NA
DNA: TGCGCCGGCAGCTTCCGGGGAACTGAAGCTTTCTTT
CDR3: CAGSFRGTEAFF

J: TRBJ2-3
size: NA
length: 16
V: TRBV14
D: TRBD2
DNA: TGTGCCAGCAGTCAACCCCTGCTGGGACTATCAGATACGCAGTATTTT
CDR3: CASSQPLLGLSDTQYF

J: TRBJ1-2
size: NA
length: 14
V: TRBV18
D: NA
DNA: TGTGCCAGCTCACCACTAATGGGGTACTATGGCTACACCTTC
CDR3: CASSPLMGYYGYTF

J: TRBJ1-3
size: once
length: 13
V: TRBV29-1
D: NA
DNA: TGCAGCGTTGAAGTTTTCTCTGGAAACACCATATATTTT
CDR3: CSVEVFSGNTIYF

J: TRBJ2-4
size: NA
length: 15
V: TRBV4-3
D: TRBD2
DNA: TGCGCCAGCAGCTCCCTAGCGGGGATGGCAAACATTCAGTACTTC
CDR3: CASSSLAGMANIQYF

J: TRBJ1-3
size: NA
length: 14
V: TRBV11-2
D: NA
DNA: TGTGCCAGCAGCTTCCAGGAGCCTGGAAACACCATATATTTT
CDR3: CASSFQEPGNTIYF

J: TRBJ2-1
size: NA
length: 14
V: TRBV10-3
D: TRBD2
DNA: TGTGCCATCAGTGAGGGAGCGGGGGGATATGAGCAGTTCTTC
CDR3: CAISEGAGGYEQFF

J: TRBJ1-2
size: NA
length: 13
V: TRBV6-1
D: TRBD1
DNA: TGTGCCAGCGGGGACAGGGGGCTTGTTGGCTACACCTTC
CDR3: CASGDRGLVGYTF

J: TRBJ1-1
size: few
length: 9
V: TRBV6-8
D: NA
DNA: TGTGCCAGCAGCCCCGGAGCTTTCTTT
CDR3: CASSPGAFF

J: TRBJ1-3
size: NA
length: 18
V: TRBV9
D: NA
DNA: TGTGCCAGCAGCGTACAAGGAACGGGCGGACGGCCACTAAACACCATATATTTT
CDR3: CASSVQGTGGRPLNTIYF